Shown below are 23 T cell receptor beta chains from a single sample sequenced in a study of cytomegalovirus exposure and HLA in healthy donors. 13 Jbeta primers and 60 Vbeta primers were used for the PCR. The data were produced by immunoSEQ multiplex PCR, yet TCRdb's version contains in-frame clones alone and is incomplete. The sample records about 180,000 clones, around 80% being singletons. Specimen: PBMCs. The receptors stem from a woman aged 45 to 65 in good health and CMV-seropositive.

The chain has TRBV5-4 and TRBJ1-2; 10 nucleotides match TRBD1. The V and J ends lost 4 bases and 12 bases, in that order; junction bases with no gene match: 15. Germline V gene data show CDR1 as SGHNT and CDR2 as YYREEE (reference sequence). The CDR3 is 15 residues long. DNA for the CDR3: TGTGCCAGCAGCACTGGCGGGGACAGGGGCTTTGTTCACACCTTC. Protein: CASSTGGDRGFVHTF.

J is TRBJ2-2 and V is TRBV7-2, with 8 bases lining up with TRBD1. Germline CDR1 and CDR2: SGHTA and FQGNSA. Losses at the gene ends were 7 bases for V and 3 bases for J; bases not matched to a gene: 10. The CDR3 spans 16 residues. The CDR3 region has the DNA TGTGCCAGCATCGGGGCCGGACAGGGCTACACCGGGGAGCTGTTTTTT. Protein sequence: CASIGAGQGYTGELFF.

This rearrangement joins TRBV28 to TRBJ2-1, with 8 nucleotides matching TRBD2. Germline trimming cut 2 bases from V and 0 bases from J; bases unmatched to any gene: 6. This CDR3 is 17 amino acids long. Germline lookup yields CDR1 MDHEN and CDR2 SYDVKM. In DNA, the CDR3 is TGTGCCAGCAGTTTAAGTCCCGGGAGGGGCTCCTACAATGAGCAGTTCTTC. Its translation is CASSLSPGRGSYNEQFF.

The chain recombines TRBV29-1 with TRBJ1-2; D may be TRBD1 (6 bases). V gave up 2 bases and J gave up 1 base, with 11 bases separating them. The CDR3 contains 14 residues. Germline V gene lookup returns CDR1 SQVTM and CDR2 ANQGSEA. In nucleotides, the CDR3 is TGCAGCGTTGAAATGAGGGGGGGTAACTATGGCTACACCTTC. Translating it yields CSVEMRGGNYGYTF.

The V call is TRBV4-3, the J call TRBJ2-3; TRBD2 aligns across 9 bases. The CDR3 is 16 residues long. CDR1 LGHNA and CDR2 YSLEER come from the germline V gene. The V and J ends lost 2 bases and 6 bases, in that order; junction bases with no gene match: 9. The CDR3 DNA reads TGCGCCAGCAGCCAATCGCCGACTAGCGGAGTGGATACGCAGTATTTT. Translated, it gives CASSQSPTSGVDTQYF.

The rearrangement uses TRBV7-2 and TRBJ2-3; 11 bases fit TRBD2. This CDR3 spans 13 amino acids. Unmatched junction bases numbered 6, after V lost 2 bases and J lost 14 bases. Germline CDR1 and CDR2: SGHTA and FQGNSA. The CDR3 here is CASSLIGTSGRYF. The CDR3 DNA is TGTGCCAGCAGCTTAATCGGGACTAGCGGACGGTATTTT.

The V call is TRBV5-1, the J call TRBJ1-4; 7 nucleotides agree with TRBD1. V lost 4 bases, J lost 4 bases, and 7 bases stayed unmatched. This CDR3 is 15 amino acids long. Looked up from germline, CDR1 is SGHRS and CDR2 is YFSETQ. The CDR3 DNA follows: TGCGCCAGCAGCCCCTCCGACAGGGATAATGAAAAACTGTTTTTT. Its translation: CASSPSDRDNEKLFF.

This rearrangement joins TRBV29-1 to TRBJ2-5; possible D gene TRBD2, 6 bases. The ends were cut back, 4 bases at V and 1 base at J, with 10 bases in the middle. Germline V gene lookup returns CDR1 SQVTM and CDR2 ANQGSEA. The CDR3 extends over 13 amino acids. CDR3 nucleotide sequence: TGCAGCGTTGCCGGGACTTTCCAAGAGACCCAGTACTTC. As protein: CSVAGTFQETQYF.

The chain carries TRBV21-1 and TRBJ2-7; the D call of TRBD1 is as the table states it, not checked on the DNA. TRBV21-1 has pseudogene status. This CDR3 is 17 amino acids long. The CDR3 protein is CASSNRTGGGEGGEQYF. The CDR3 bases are TGTGCCAGCAGCAACCGGACAGGGGGCGGGGAAGGTGGGGAGCAGTACTTC.

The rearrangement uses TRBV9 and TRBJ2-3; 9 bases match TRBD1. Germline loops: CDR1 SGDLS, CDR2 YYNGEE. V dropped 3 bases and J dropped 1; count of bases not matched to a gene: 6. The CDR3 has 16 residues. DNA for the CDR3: TGTGCCAGCAGCGCCAGACAGGGGGAGGGCACAGATACGCAGTATTTT. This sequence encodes CASSARQGEGTDTQYF.

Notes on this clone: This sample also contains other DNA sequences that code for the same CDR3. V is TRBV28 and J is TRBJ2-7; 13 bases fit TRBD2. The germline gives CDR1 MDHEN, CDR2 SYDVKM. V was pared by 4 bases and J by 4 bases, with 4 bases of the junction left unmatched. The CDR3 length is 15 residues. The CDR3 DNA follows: TGTGCCAGCAGTTCCCCGGGACTAGCGGGATACGAGCAGTACTTC. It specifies CASSSPGLAGYEQYF.

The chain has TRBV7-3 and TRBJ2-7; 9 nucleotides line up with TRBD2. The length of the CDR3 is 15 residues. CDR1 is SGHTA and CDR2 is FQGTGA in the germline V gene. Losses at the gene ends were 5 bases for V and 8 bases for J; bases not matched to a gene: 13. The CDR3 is CASSPPSSSGIQQYF. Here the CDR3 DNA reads TGTGCCAGCAGCCCCCCCTCGTCTAGCGGGATCCAGCAGTACTTC.

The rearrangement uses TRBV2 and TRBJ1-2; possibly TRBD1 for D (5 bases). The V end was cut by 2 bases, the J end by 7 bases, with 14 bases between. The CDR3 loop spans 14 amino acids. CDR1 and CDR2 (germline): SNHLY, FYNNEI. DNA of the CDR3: TGTGCCAGCAGTGAATCTCTCGGGACTGTTGGCTACACCTTC. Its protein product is CASSESLGTVGYTF.

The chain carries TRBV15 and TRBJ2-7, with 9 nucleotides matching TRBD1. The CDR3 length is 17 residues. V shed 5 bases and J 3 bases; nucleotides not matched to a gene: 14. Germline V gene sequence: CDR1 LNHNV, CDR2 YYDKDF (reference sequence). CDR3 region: CATSRFGPGTGNYEQYF. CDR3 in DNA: TGTGCCACCAGCCGCTTTGGCCCCGGGACAGGGAACTACGAGCAGTACTTC.

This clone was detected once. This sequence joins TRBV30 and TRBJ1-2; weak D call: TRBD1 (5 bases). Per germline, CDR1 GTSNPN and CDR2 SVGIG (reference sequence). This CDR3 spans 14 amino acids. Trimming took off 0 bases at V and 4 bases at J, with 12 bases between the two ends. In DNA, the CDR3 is TGTGCCTGGAGTGTGGGGACTCTCCCCTATGGCTACACCTTC. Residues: CAWSVGTLPYGYTF.

DNA for the CDR3: TGCGCCAGCAGCGAAAGTGTTCCGAGCTCTGGAAACACCATATATTTT. Its translation: CASSESVPSSGNTIYF. V is TRBV4-3 and J is TRBJ1-3; D gene uncertain. Germline V gene sequence: CDR1 LGHNA, CDR2 YSLEER. The CDR3 is made up of 16 amino acids. Trimming cost V 5 bases and J 0 bases, with 14 bases left between them.

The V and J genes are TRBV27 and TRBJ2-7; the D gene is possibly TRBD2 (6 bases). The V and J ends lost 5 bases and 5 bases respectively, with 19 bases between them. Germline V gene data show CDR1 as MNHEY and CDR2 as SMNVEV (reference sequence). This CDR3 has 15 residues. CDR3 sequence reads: CASSEIPGRQNEQYF. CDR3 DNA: TGTGCCAGCAGTGAAATCCCAGGGAGGCAAAACGAGCAGTACTTC.

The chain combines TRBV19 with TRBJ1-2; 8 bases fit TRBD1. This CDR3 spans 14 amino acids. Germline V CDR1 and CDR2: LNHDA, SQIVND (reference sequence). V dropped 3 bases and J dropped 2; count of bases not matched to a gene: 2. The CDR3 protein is CASSMDRENYGYTF. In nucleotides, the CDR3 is TGTGCCAGTAGTATGGACAGGGAGAACTATGGCTACACCTTC.

CDR3 bases: TGCGCCAGCAGCTTGGCAGTTAACTATGGCTACACCTTC. Amino acid sequence: CASSLAVNYGYTF. This sequence joins TRBV5-1 and TRBJ1-2; D gene uncertain. The CDR3 consists of 13 residues. Per the germline V gene, CDR1 is SGHRS and CDR2 is YFSETQ. The V and J ends lost 0 bases and 1 base respectively, with 4 bases between them. The full variable domain, completed using reference TRBV5-1 and TRBJ1-2, is KAGVTQTPRYLIKTRGQQVTLSCSPISGHRSVSWYQQTPGQGLQFLFEYFSETQRNKGNFPGRFSGRQFSNSRSEMNVSTLELGDSALYLCASSLAVNYGYTFGSGTRLTVV.

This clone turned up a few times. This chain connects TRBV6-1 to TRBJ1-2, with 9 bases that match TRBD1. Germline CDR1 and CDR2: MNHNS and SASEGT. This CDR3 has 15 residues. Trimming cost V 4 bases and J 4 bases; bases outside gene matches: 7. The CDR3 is CASSADRGESYGYTF. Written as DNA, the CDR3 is TGTGCCAGCAGTGCGGACAGGGGAGAGTCCTATGGCTACACCTTC.

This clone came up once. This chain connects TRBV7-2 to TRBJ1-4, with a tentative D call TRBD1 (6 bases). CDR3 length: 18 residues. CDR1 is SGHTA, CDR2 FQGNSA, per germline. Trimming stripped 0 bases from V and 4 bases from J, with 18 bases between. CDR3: CASSLAGPERGYNEKLFF. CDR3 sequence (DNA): TGTGCCAGCAGCTTAGCGGGCCCTGAGAGGGGGTATAATGAAAAACTGTTTTTT.

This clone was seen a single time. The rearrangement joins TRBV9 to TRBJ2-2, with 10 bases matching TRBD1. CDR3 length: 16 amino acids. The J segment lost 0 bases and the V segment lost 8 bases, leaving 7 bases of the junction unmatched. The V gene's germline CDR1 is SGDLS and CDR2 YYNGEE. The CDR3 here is CARRQGASANTGELFF. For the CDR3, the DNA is TGTGCCAGACGACAGGGGGCCAGCGCGAACACCGGGGAGCTGTTTTTT.

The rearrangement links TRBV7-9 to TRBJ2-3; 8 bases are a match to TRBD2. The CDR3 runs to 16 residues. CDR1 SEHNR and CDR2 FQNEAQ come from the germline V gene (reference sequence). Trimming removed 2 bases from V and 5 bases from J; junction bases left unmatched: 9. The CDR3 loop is CASSLRDGRAQDTQYF. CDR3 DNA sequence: TGTGCCAGCAGCTTACGGGACGGGAGGGCCCAAGATACGCAGTATTTT.